The 15 T cell receptor beta chains given below trace back to one sample, sequenced in a study of blood T cell repertoires in COVID-19. Generated by immunoSEQ multiplex PCR, the TCRdb table keeps only in-frame clones and is missing some. The table lists some 200,000 clones, around four fifths of them singletons. The sequenced sample was peripheral blood. These receptors all stem from a woman aged 70-85 years with COVID-19, enrolled during active disease.

This chain connects TRBV29-1 to TRBJ1-1, with 7 bases aligning to TRBD1. The CDR3 has 12 residues. The germline V gene encodes CDR1 SQVTM and CDR2 ANQGSEA. J gave up 7 bases and V 7 bases, and 9 bases lay outside the gene matches. CDR3 in amino acids: CSGGDRDDEAFF. The CDR3, as DNA: TGCAGCGGCGGAGACAGGGATGATGAAGCTTTCTTT.

J is TRBJ1-1 and V is TRBV6-2 or TRBV6-3, with no clear D. Germline CDR1 is MNHEY and CDR2 is SVGEGT. The CDR3 totals 15 residues. V was shortened by 5 bases and J by 3 bases, with 16 bases between the two germline ends. For the CDR3, the DNA is TGTGCCAGCAGTCGCCCCTCTTGGGGAGACACTGAAGCTTTCTTT. This encodes CASSRPSWGDTEAFF.

This clone has a single count. The CDR3 is CASSFGTAGQETQYF. CDR3 DNA sequence: TGCGCCAGCAGCTTTGGGACAGCTGGCCAAGAGACCCAGTACTTC. V usage is TRBV5-1 and J usage is TRBJ2-5; 7 bases map to TRBD1. The J segment lost 1 base and the V segment lost 2 bases, leaving 5 bases of the junction unmatched. The CDR3 has 15 residues. Germline V gives CDR1 SGHRS, CDR2 YFSETQ.

This clone was recorded a few times. This chain uses TRBV5-1 with TRBJ2-3; D may be TRBD1 (6 bases). V was cut by 4 bases and J by 5 bases, with 11 bases left in between. The CDR3 consists of 13 residues. The V gene's germline CDR1 is SGHRS and CDR2 YFSETQ. The CDR3, as DNA: TGCGCCAGCAGCCCGAGGGGGAAAGATACGCAGTATTTT. Translated: CASSPRGKDTQYF.

The gene calls are TRBV5-4 and TRBJ1-2; no clear D gene. The CDR3 has 11 amino acids. With 4 bases removed from V and 3 bases from J, the gap between germline ends came to 4 bases. CDR1 SGHNT and CDR2 YYREEE come from the germline V gene (reference sequence). The CDR3 DNA reads TGTGCCAGCAGCCGAGACTATGGCTACACCTTC. It codes for CASSRDYGYTF.

This clone has only a few counts. The gene calls are TRBV19 and TRBJ1-6; no reliable D call. This CDR3 is built from 14 residues. Trimming left V 7 bases short and J 7 bases short, with 14 bases between. Germline CDR1 reads LNHDA; CDR2 reads SQIVND (reference sequence). CDR3 region: CASNLETRNSPLHF. The DNA for the CDR3 is TGTGCCAGTAACTTGGAGACCCGCAATTCACCCCTCCACTTT. The full variable domain, completed using reference TRBV19 and TRBJ1-6, is DGGITQSPKYLFRKEGQNVTLSCEQNLNHDAMYWYRQDPGQGLRLIYYSQIVNDFQKGDIAEGYSVSREKKESFPLTVTSAQKNPTAFYLCASNLETRNSPLHFGNGTRLTVT.

The chain has TRBV27 and TRBJ1-2, with TRBD1 identical over 8 bases. This CDR3 contains 13 residues. The germline CDR1 and CDR2 sequences are MNHEY and SMNVEV (reference sequence). V was pared by 4 bases and J by 4 bases, with 2 bases of the junction left unmatched. The DNA of the CDR3 is TGTGCCAGCAGTTACAGGGGGGGCTATGGCTACACCTTC. Translating it yields CASSYRGGYGYTF.

The chain carries TRBV5-1 and TRBJ2-7, with 8 bases that match TRBD2. V trimming: 0 bases; J trimming: 5 bases; junction bases outside the gene matches: 7. The CDR3 consists of 15 residues. The germline V gene encodes CDR1 SGHRS and CDR2 YFSETQ. Here the CDR3 reads CASSLVLAVMDEQYF. The CDR3 DNA follows: TGCGCCAGCAGCTTGGTACTAGCGGTGATGGACGAGCAGTACTTC. The variable domain in full, with the rest retrieved from reference TRBV5-1 and TRBJ2-7, is KAGVTQTPRYLIKTRGQQVTLSCSPISGHRSVSWYQQTPGQGLQFLFEYFSETQRNKGNFPGRFSGRQFSNSRSEMNVSTLELGDSALYLCASSLVLAVMDEQYFGPGTRLTVT.

The gene calls are TRBV3-1 (or the pseudogene TRBV3-2) and TRBJ1-1, with D perhaps TRBD1 (6 bases). From germline, CDR1 is LGHDT and CDR2 YNNKEL (reference sequence). The CDR3 totals 14 residues. Trimming cost V 4 bases and J 1 base, with 10 bases left between them. CDR3: CASSLTGKNTEAFF. CDR3 nucleotides: TGTGCCAGCAGCCTGACAGGAAAGAACACTGAAGCTTTCTTT.

The V gene is TRBV15, the J gene TRBJ1-1; 8 bases fit TRBD1. CDR1 LNHNV and CDR2 YYDKDF come from the germline V gene (reference sequence). The CDR3 consists of 16 residues. V lost 6 bases to trimming and J lost 5 bases; unmatched junction nucleotides: 14. In DNA, the CDR3 is TGTGCCACCAGTCTACTGACAGGGGTGGGGGGTACTGAAGCTTTCTTT. It codes for CATSLLTGVGGTEAFF.

The rearrangement links TRBV6-6 to TRBJ2-7; D possibly corresponds to TRBD2 (6 bases). The V gene's germline CDR1 is MNHNY and CDR2 SVGAGI (reference sequence). V was cut by 0 bases and J by 6 bases, with 18 bases left in between. CDR3 length: 16 residues. CDR3 amino acids: CASSYSDGGVLSEQYF. The DNA for the CDR3 is TGTGCCAGCAGTTACTCGGACGGGGGAGTTCTCTCCGAGCAGTACTTC.

The table lists this clone with a few counts. The rearrangement joins TRBV30 to TRBJ1-2, with 7 bases lining up with TRBD1. V lost 3 bases, J lost 8 bases, and 3 bases stayed unmatched. The CDR3 consists of 11 residues. Germline V gene lookup returns CDR1 GTSNPN and CDR2 SVGIG (reference sequence). CDR3 DNA sequence: TGTGCCTGGAGCACAGGGGCAGGCTACACCTTC. It is translated as CAWSTGAGYTF.

The chain uses TRBV3-1 (or the pseudogene TRBV3-2) and TRBJ1-6, with 7 bases identical to TRBD1. With V trimmed by 6 bases and J by 10 bases, 12 bases remained unmatched. In germline, CDR1 is LGHDT, CDR2 YNNKEL (reference sequence). This CDR3 has 15 residues. The CDR3 DNA is TGTGCCAGCAGTTACCGAACAGGGGTAGGCTCACCCCTCCACTTT. It codes for CASSYRTGVGSPLHF.

The chain joins TRBV28 to TRBJ1-5; D gene unclear. The CDR3 is made up of 13 amino acids. Trimming took off 5 bases at V and 7 bases at J, with 12 bases between the two ends. The germline gives CDR1 MDHEN, CDR2 SYDVKM. The CDR3 DNA reads TGTGCCAGCAGTCCTCAATTGGGCCAGCCCCAGCATTTT. Residues: CASSPQLGQPQHF.

The count of this clone is one. The rearrangement uses TRBV6-1 and TRBJ1-6, with TRBD1 as a possible D gene (5 bases). The CDR3 spans 16 residues. Per the germline V gene, CDR1 is MNHNS and CDR2 is SASEGT. Trimming removed 2 bases from V and 5 bases from J, with 13 bases in between. As DNA, the CDR3 is TGTGCCAGCAGTGAAACCGGCAGGGCAAATAATTCACCCCTCCACTTT. This codes for CASSETGRANNSPLHF.